This record looks at one TCR beta chain sequence and its context. The antigen is undetermined. This sample is part of a study of T cell repertoires in cytomegalovirus infection. Study overall: From public TCR beta signatures came an indication of both CMV infection and matching HLA type.

Overall study findings and caveats: Pooled public TCR beta family frequency picked out CMV carriers with the relevant HLA. Within the response measured ex vivo, HLA-C-restricted CMV-specific TCR beta clonotypes were dominant.

Each CDR3 protein is one row after TCRdb ran MiXCR on the reads. The data hold fewer than 300,000 distinct CDR3 sequences, with about 25% observed a single time. The CDR3 totals 13 residues. The germline V gene has CDR1 WNHNN and CDR2 SYGVQD (reference sequence). Trimming cost V 9 bases and J 8 bases, with 19 bases left between them. This rearrangement joins TRBV10-1 to TRBJ1-2, with D unclear. The receptor was derived from a human donor in good health (CMV status not recorded). Some clones in this sample may be carry-over from other donors' samples. The sample consisted of PBMCs. The CDR3 loop is CASSPGPEGGYTF. The CDR3 DNA reads TGCGCCAGTTCACCTGGGCCGGAGGGCGGCTACACCTTC.